What follows are 12 T cell receptor beta chains derived from one specimen sequenced in a study of T cells in Graves' hyperthyroidism and ophthalmopathy (dated by TCRdb to between 2019 and 2020). To prepare the library, multiplex PCR was applied. The instrument given in TCRdb is Illumina HiSeq 2000. The TCR beta CDR3 regions were amplified from the RNA transcripts. A first-round RT-PCR of the TCR CDR3 used the HTBI primer set with the Qiagen OneStep RT-PCR kit. The raw public reads went through TCRdb reprocessing: fastp at Q25, MiXCR clone calling, in-frame beta chains kept. Entries that share a CDR3 protein sequence are merged under the most common genes and DNA. For this sample the table gives about 130,000 distinct CDR3 sequences, of which roughly a fifth were detected only once. Clones ranked in the top ten supply around two thirds of the sample. Sequenced material: blood. The receptors come from a woman aged 45-65 years with Graves' hyperthyroidism that later progressed to Graves' ophthalmopathy.

The sample holds many counts of this clonotype. The rearrangement uses TRBV30 and TRBJ1-5, with D unresolved. The ends were cut back, 0 bases at V and 7 bases at J, with 13 bases in the middle. Per the germline V gene, CDR1 is GTSNPN and CDR2 is SVGIG (reference sequence). The CDR3 contains 14 residues. The CDR3 reads CAWSVSFVGQPQHF. As DNA, the CDR3 is TGTGCCTGGAGTGTGTCATTTGTCGGACAGCCCCAGCATTTT.

This clonotype came up once. V usage is TRBV27 and J usage is TRBJ2-3, with TRBD2 matching 14 bases. V dropped 6 bases and J dropped 3; count of bases not matched to a gene: 11. The germline gives CDR1 MNHEY, CDR2 SMNVEV (reference sequence). The CDR3 has 18 residues. The CDR3 here is CASSQTRLAGGPTDTQYF. In DNA form, the CDR3 reads TGTGCCAGCAGCCAAACTCGACTAGCGGGAGGGCCAACAGATACGCAGTATTTT.

Comments on this clonotype: Possible read error: a much larger clone is one base away. The CDR3 reads CASRLGGGAQHF. DNA for the CDR3: TGTGCCAGCAGATTAGGGGGGGGGGCCCAGCATTTT. The chain carries TRBV27 and TRBJ1-5, with D perhaps TRBD1 (6 bases). In germline, CDR1 is MNHEY, CDR2 SMNVEV (reference sequence). This CDR3 is 12 amino acids long. The germline V and J ends were trimmed by 6 bases and 11 bases, with 14 bases remaining between them.

The chain employs TRBV6-1 and TRBJ2-5, with unresolved D. Germline CDR1 is MNHNS and CDR2 is SASEGT. The CDR3 totals 15 residues. Trimming cost V 0 bases and J 2 bases, with 10 bases left between them. DNA of the CDR3: TGTGCCAGCAGTGAAGCGCTGAGCGTTCAAGAGACCCAGTACTTC. Encoded protein: CASSEALSVQETQYF.

Turning to this clonotype: This may arise from a read error, as a much more abundant clone is one base away. The conserved phenylalanine or tryptophan normally closing the CDR3 is absent here, so this likely arose from a read error. The chain carries TRBV6-2 or TRBV6-3 and TRBJ1-1; 9 nucleotides match TRBD1. Germline V lookup: CDR1 MNHEY, CDR2 SVGEGT. Trimming took 5 bases from V and 6 from J; bases not matched to a gene: 7. This CDR3 has 14 residues. CDR3 sequence reads: CASSRRDRVAEAFL. The CDR3 nucleotides are TGTGCCAGCAGTCGCCGGGACAGGGTGGCTGAAGCTTTCCTT.

This clonotype was picked up many times. The chain employs TRBV19 and TRBJ2-1; TRBD2 matches at 10 bases. The germline CDR1 and CDR2 sequences are LNHDA and SQIVND (reference sequence). With 7 bases clipped from V and 2 bases from J, the junction kept 11 bases outside the gene matches. The CDR3 length is 17 residues. The CDR3 bases are TGTGCCAGTATGTCGGCTAGCGGGAGTTGGGCCTACAATGAGCAGTTCTTC. It codes for CASMSASGSWAYNEQFF.

This clonotype was seen at least ten times. The chain employs TRBV18 and TRBJ2-5; possibly TRBD1 for D (6 bases). This CDR3 region has 16 residues. Trimming took 0 bases from V and 0 from J, leaving 11 bases between them. Germline loops: CDR1 KGHSH, CDR2 LQKENI. CDR3 region: CASSPPTGWYQETQYF. The CDR3 region has the DNA TGTGCCAGCTCACCACCCACAGGGTGGTACCAAGAGACCCAGTACTTC. Looking up the rest from reference TRBV18 and TRBJ2-5 gives the full variable domain: NAGVMQNPRHLVRRRGQEARLRCSPMKGHSHVYWYRQLPEEGLKFMVYLQKENIIDESGMPKERFSAEFPKEGPSILRIQQVVRGDSAAYFCASSPPTGWYQETQYFGPGTRLLVL.

This clonotype was seen only a few times. The chain couples TRBV27 to TRBJ2-2; weak D call: TRBD2 (5 bases). Trimming removed 6 bases from V and 3 bases from J, with 11 bases in between. CDR1 is MNHEY and CDR2 is SMNVEV in the germline V gene (reference sequence). CDR3 length: 14 amino acids. CDR3 sequence: CASRVTRYTGELFF. CDR3 sequence (DNA): TGTGCCAGCAGAGTTACTAGATACACCGGGGAGCTGTTTTTT.

This clonotype has ten or more counts. The chain links TRBV18 to TRBJ2-6; D might be TRBD2 (5 bases). V was clipped by 2 bases and J by 2 bases, with 7 bases between them. In germline, CDR1 is KGHSH, CDR2 LQKENI. This CDR3 comprises 15 residues. The CDR3 DNA sequence: TGTGCCAGCTCACCATCGGAGGCTGGGGCCAACGTCCTGACTTTC. Its translation is CASSPSEAGANVLTF.

A remark on this clonotype: No DNA is shown, since the ends of the CDR3 on it are uncertain; the CDR3 is the one TCRdb lists. The chain has TRBV14 and TRBJ2-7; TRBD1 was called by the table and not checked on the DNA. The length of the CDR3 is 15 amino acids, counting both ends. The germline V gene encodes CDR1 SGHDN and CDR2 FVKESK. The CDR3 here is CASSSSGVLGYEQYF.

In this sample, this clonotype turned up many times. The rearrangement links TRBV5-1 to TRBJ2-1; TRBD2 aligns across 9 bases. The germline CDR1 and CDR2 sequences are SGHRS and YFSETQ. V was pared by 4 bases and J by 0 bases, with 2 bases of the junction left unmatched. This CDR3 is 15 amino acids long. CDR3 DNA sequence: TGCGCCAGCAGCGGTAGCGGGAGCTCCTACAATGAGCAGTTCTTC. Amino acids: CASSGSGSSYNEQFF. The variable domain in full, with the rest retrieved from reference TRBV5-1 and TRBJ2-1, is KAGVTQTPRYLIKTRGQQVTLSCSPISGHRSVSWYQQTPGQGLQFLFEYFSETQRNKGNFPGRFSGRQFSNSRSEMNVSTLELGDSALYLCASSGSGSSYNEQFFGPGTRLTVL.

This sequence joins TRBV9 and TRBJ2-2; D is possibly TRBD2 (7 bases). V was pared by 8 bases and J by 4 bases, with 15 bases between. Per the germline V gene, CDR1 is SGDLS and CDR2 is YYNGEE. The CDR3 totals 14 residues. The CDR3 is CASHPGGSTGELFF. The CDR3 region has the DNA TGTGCCAGTCATCCGGGGGGCAGCACCGGGGAGCTGTTTTTT.